This TCR beta chain was obtained from a study of T cell responses to AZD1222 COVID-19 vaccine. Sequenced by immunoSEQ multiplex PCR; TCRdb stores in-frame clones only, minus some. The table has more than 100,000 clones, less than 90% seen once. This material consisted of peripheral blood, taken on day 0 of AZD1222 vaccination. The clonotype comes from an adult in good health.

The CDR3 protein is CASSLADPRNTIYF. CDR3 bases: TGTGCCAGCAGCTTAGCCGACCCCCGAAACACCATATATTTT. The chain links TRBV7-9 to TRBJ1-3; D is undetermined. Germline CDR1 and CDR2: SEHNR and FQNEAQ (reference sequence). This CDR3 region has 14 residues. The germline V and J ends were trimmed by 0 bases and 5 bases, with 8 bases remaining between them.